One sample yielded the 21 T cell receptor beta chains listed below, sequenced in a study of T cell responses to AZD1222 COVID-19 vaccine. Sequencing was performed with immunoSEQ multiplex PCR; in TCRdb, only in-frame clones are kept and a portion is missing. Altogether about 62,000 clones are present, about 70% being singletons, with the ten largest covering more than 12%. The sequencing used peripheral blood, collected on day 0 of AZD1222 vaccination. The receptors stem from an adult in good health.

The CDR3 DNA reads TGTGCCTGGATCGCCGGGGGTCTTTCACCCCTCCACTTT. It specifies CAWIAGGLSPLHF. The chain links TRBV30 to TRBJ1-6; TRBD1 is a possible D gene (5 bases). Germline V lookup: CDR1 GTSNPN, CDR2 SVGIG (reference sequence). There are 13 residues in the CDR3. V lost 4 bases and J lost 9, with 13 bases in between.

The rearrangement joins TRBV6-2 or TRBV6-3 to TRBJ1-6, with D tentatively TRBD1 (5 bases). The germline V gene has CDR1 MNHEY and CDR2 SVGEGT. V was pared by 6 bases and J by 6 bases, with 15 bases between. The CDR3 sequence is 15 residues long. Here the CDR3 reads CASSPTGWVNSPLHF. The CDR3 DNA reads TGTGCCAGCAGCCCTACAGGCTGGGTTAATTCACCCCTCCACTTT.

V gene TRBV6-5 combines with J gene TRBJ2-1; D is possibly TRBD1 (6 bases). The germline CDR1 and CDR2 sequences are MNHEY and SVGAGI. The V and J ends lost 2 bases and 6 bases respectively, with 14 bases between them. The CDR3 is made up of 15 amino acids. The CDR3 sequence is CASSYPGTLTNEQFF. For the CDR3, the DNA is TGTGCCAGCAGTTACCCCGGGACACTAACCAATGAGCAGTTCTTC.

The chain has TRBV18 and TRBJ1-5, with D perhaps TRBD1 (5 bases). The CDR3 covers 15 residues. Trimming removed 3 bases at V and 6 bases at J, with 15 bases between. Germline CDR1 KGHSH, CDR2 LQKENI. CDR3 coding DNA: TGTGCCAGCTCACCGGGGCAGGGTCTCGGTCAGCCCCAGCATTTT. This codes for CASSPGQGLGQPQHF.

This clone has only a few counts. CDR3 sequence reads: CASSLSGRGYEQYF. The CDR3 nucleotides read TGTGCCAGCAGCTTGTCCGGCAGGGGGTACGAGCAGTACTTC. The chain has TRBV7-9 and TRBJ2-7; 7 bases agree with TRBD1. From germline, CDR1 is SEHNR and CDR2 FQNEAQ (reference sequence). The CDR3 loop spans 14 amino acids. V lost 3 bases to trimming and J lost 4 bases; unmatched junction nucleotides: 6.

The J gene is TRBJ1-1, the V gene TRBV7-2; D is uncertain. The CDR3 loop spans 11 amino acids. V gave up 2 bases and J gave up 9 bases, with 7 bases separating them. Germline V gene sequence: CDR1 SGHTA, CDR2 FQGNSA. CDR3: CASSLRVQAFF. The CDR3 DNA reads as TGTGCCAGCAGCTTACGTGTTCAAGCTTTCTTT.

The CDR3 DNA reads TGCGCCAGCAGCCAAGATCGAAACCGGGGCGCCTATAATTCACCCCTCCACTTT. This encodes CASSQDRNRGAYNSPLHF. This chain uses TRBV4-3 with TRBJ1-6; TRBD1 might be the D (5 bases). The CDR3 runs 18 residues. Trimming stripped 0 bases from V and 2 bases from J, with 14 bases between. CDR1 and CDR2 (germline): LGHNA, YSLEER.

The chain couples TRBV9 to TRBJ2-4; D may be TRBD2 (5 bases). The CDR3 loop spans 13 amino acids. Germline CDR1 SGDLS, CDR2 YYNGEE. V lost 0 bases and J 5 bases, leaving 6 bases between the germline ends. The CDR3, as DNA: TGTGCCAGCAGCGTAGGGGGAGAAAACATTCAGTACTTC. It is translated as CASSVGGENIQYF.

The chain couples TRBV7-2 to TRBJ1-2; 7 bases agree with TRBD1. The CDR3 length is 13 residues. The trim removed 5 bases at V and 6 bases at J, leaving 6 bases unmatched. Germline-derived CDR1 and CDR2 are SGHTA and FQGNSA. The CDR3 loop reads CASSAGTADGYTF. The CDR3 DNA follows: TGTGCCAGCAGCGCAGGGACAGCAGATGGCTACACCTTC.

This clone appeared a few times. The chain carries TRBV16 and TRBJ1-3; D is ambiguous. The germline gives CDR1 KGHSY, CDR2 FQNENV. This CDR3 region has 15 residues. The V end was cut by 0 bases, the J end by 6 bases, with 12 bases between. CDR3 coding DNA: TGTGCCAGCAGCCAATCCTCTAGTAGTTCAAACACCATATATTTT. Its translation: CASSQSSSSSNTIYF.

This chain connects TRBV2 to TRBJ2-1; either TRBD1 or TRBD2 may supply D (6 bases each). This CDR3 spans 11 amino acids. CDR1 and CDR2 (germline): SNHLY, FYNNEI. The V gene lost 10 bases and the J gene lost 7 bases, with 11 bases spanning the gap. In DNA form, the CDR3 reads TGTGCCACCGGGGGCGGAAATGAGCAGTTCTTC. Translating gives CATGGGNEQFF. The full variable domain, its missing parts supplied by reference TRBV2 and TRBJ2-1, is EPEVTQTPSHQVTQMGQEVILRCVPISNHLYFYWYRQILGQKVEFLVSFYNNEISEKSEIFDDQFSVERPDGSNFTLKIRSTKLEDSAMYFCATGGGNEQFFGPGTRLTVL.

The V and J genes are TRBV3-1 (or the pseudogene TRBV3-2) and TRBJ2-1, with TRBD2 matching over 9 bases. Germline V lookup: CDR1 LGHDT, CDR2 YNNKEL (reference sequence). The CDR3 runs to 14 residues. J gave up 5 bases and V 4 bases, and 3 bases lay outside the gene matches. This CDR3 is CASSRAGGNNEQFF. The CDR3 coding sequence is TGTGCCAGCAGCCGAGCGGGGGGAAACAATGAGCAGTTCTTC.

This chain connects TRBV30 to TRBJ1-5, with D unclear. The V gene lost 1 base and the J gene lost 7 bases, with 14 bases spanning the gap. CDR3 length: 14 amino acids. CDR1 is GTSNPN and CDR2 is SVGIG in the germline V gene (reference sequence). CDR3 bases: TGTGCCTGGAGTGCAAGGTTAGGGTTGCAGCCCCAGCATTTT. This encodes CAWSARLGLQPQHF.

This clone has just a few counts. V and J are TRBV3-1 (or the pseudogene TRBV3-2) and TRBJ2-7; D is perhaps TRBD1 (6 bases). The CDR3 consists of 13 residues. The germline gives CDR1 LGHDT, CDR2 YNNKEL (reference sequence). The V end was cut by 2 bases, the J end by 6 bases, with 11 bases between. CDR3 sequence (DNA): TGTGCCAGCAGCCAATCAGGGGCGGGCGAGCAGTACTTC. As protein: CASSQSGAGEQYF.

This chain links TRBV7-2 with TRBJ2-3; 7 bases line up with TRBD1. Per the germline V gene, CDR1 is SGHTA and CDR2 is FQGNSA. This CDR3 has 14 amino acids. V trimming: 1 base; J trimming: 6 bases; junction bases outside the gene matches: 4. The DNA of the CDR3 is TGTGCCAGCAGCTTAGACAGGGGCCGCGATACGCAGTATTTT. It yields the protein CASSLDRGRDTQYF.

The V gene is TRBV28, the J gene TRBJ2-3, with D possibly TRBD2 on 6 matching bases. The CDR3 extends over 15 amino acids. Deletions cut 3 bases from V and 3 bases from J, with 13 bases between. From germline, CDR1 is MDHEN and CDR2 SYDVKM. Here the CDR3 DNA reads TGTGCCAGCAGTTTTTACGAGGAGGGTACAGATACGCAGTATTTT. This translates into CASSFYEEGTDTQYF.

There are a few counts of this clone. The rearrangement uses TRBV2 and TRBJ1-4, with TRBD1 identical over 7 bases. V trimming: 6 bases; J trimming: 2 bases; junction bases outside the gene matches: 6. Germline CDR1 reads SNHLY; CDR2 reads FYNNEI. The CDR3 consists of 15 residues. The DNA for the CDR3 is TGTGCCAGCAGGCCCACGACAGGGACTAATGAAAAACTGTTTTTT. This translates into CASRPTTGTNEKLFF.

J is TRBJ2-6 and V is TRBV4-1; D unclear. In germline, CDR1 is MGHRA, CDR2 YSYEKL. V was shortened by 1 base and J by 2 bases, with 6 bases between the two germline ends. The CDR3 contains 15 residues. The CDR3 sequence is CASSQGVPGANVLTF. In nucleotides, the CDR3 is TGCGCCAGCAGCCAAGGGGTCCCTGGGGCCAACGTCCTGACTTTC.

V is TRBV4-3 and J is TRBJ1-2, with D unclear. Trimming removed 3 bases from V and 7 bases from J, with 12 bases in between. The germline gives CDR1 LGHNA, CDR2 YSLEER. This CDR3 spans 13 amino acids. DNA for the CDR3: TGCGCCAGCAGCCAGGGGAACCAAGGTGGCTACACCTTC. It is translated as CASSQGNQGGYTF.

The chain carries TRBV2 and TRBJ2-3, with TRBD2 matching over 8 bases. With 1 base clipped from V and 0 bases from J, the junction kept 3 bases outside the gene matches. Germline V gene data show CDR1 as SNHLY and CDR2 as FYNNEI. There are 16 residues in the CDR3. CDR3 sequence (DNA): TGTGCCAGCAGTGAAGTCGTAGCGGGGAGCACAGATACGCAGTATTTT. It encodes CASSEVVAGSTDTQYF.

The chain has TRBV6-2 or TRBV6-3 and TRBJ1-1; D not resolved. V shed 5 bases and J shed 1 base, with 11 bases lying between them. The CDR3 is made up of 14 amino acids. Per germline, CDR1 MNHEY and CDR2 SVGEGT. CDR3 region: CASSQRVQNTEAFF. As DNA, the CDR3 is TGTGCCAGCAGTCAAAGGGTGCAGAACACTGAAGCTTTCTTT.